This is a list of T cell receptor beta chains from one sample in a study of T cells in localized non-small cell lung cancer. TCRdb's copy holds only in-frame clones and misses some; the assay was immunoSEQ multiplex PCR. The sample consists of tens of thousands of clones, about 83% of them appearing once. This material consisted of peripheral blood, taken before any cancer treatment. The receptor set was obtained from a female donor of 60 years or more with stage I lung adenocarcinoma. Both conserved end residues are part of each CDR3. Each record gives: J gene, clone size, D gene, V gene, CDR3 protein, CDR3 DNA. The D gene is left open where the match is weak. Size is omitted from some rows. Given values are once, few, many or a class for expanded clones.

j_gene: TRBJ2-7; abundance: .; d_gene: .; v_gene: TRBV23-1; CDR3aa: CASSRGQNYEQYF; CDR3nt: TGCGCCAGCAGTCGGGGCCAGAACTACGAGCAGTACTTC
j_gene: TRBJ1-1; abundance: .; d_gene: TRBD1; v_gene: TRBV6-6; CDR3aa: CASRGQGATEAFF; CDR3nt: TGTGCCAGCAGGGGACAGGGCGCCACTGAAGCTTTCTTT
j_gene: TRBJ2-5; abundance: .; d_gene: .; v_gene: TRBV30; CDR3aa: CAWSAKGGETQYF; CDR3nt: TGTGCCTGGAGTGCGAAGGGGGGAGAGACCCAGTACTTC
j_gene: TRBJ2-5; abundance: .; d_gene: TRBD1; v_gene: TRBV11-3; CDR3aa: CASSSFKDRGSETQYF; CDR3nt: TGTGCCAGCAGCTCCTTCAAGGACAGGGGTTCCGAGACCCAGTACTTC
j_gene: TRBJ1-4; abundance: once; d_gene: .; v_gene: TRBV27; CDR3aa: CASKGRGVWEKLFF; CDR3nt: TGTGCCAGCAAGGGCCGGGGGGTGTGGGAAAAACTGTTTTTT
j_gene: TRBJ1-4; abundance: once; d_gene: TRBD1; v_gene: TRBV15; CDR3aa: CATTRGTGNEKLFF; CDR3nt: TGTGCCACCACTCGTGGGACAGGGAATGAAAAACTGTTTTTT
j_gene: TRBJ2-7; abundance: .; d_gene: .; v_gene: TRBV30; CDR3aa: CAWSHLGGESYEQYF; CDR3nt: TGTGCCTGGAGCCACCTAGGAGGGGAATCCTACGAGCAGTACTTC
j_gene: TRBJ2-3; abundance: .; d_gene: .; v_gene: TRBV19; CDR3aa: CASSMARPSTDTQYF; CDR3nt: TGTGCCAGTAGTATGGCCCGGCCTAGCACAGATACGCAGTATTTT
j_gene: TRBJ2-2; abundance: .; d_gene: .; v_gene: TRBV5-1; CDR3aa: CASSLNFEMTGELFF; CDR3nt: TGCGCCAGCAGCTTGAACTTCGAAATGACCGGGGAGCTGTTTTTT
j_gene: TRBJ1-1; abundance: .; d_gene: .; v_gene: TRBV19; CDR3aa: CASSITAGNTEAFF; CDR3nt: TGTGCCAGTAGTATAACGGCAGGGAACACTGAAGCTTTCTTT
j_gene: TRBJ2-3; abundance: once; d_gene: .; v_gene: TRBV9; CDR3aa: CASSVDRPGATDTQYF; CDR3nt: TGTGCCAGCAGCGTAGATCGACCGGGGGCGACAGATACGCAGTATTTT
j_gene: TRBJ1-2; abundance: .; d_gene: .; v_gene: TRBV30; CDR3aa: CAWSVGGDYGYTF; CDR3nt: TGTGCCTGGAGTGTGGGAGGGGACTATGGCTACACCTTC
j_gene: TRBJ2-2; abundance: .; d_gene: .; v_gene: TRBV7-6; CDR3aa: CASSSPTHNTGELFF; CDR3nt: TGTGCCAGCAGCTCCCCGACTCATAACACCGGGGAGCTGTTTTTT
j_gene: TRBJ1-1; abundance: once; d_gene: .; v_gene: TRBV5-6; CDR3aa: CASSSDLRDTEAFF; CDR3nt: TGTGCCAGCAGCTCGGACCTTAGGGACACTGAAGCTTTCTTT
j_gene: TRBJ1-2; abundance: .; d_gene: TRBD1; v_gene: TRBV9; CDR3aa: CASSVGTGGPNYGYTF; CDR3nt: TGTGCCAGCAGCGTCGGAACAGGGGGACCTAACTATGGCTACACCTTC
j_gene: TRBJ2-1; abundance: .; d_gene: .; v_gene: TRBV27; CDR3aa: CASSFGLLGNREQFF; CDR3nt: TGTGCCAGCAGTTTTGGTCTGCTCGGCAACCGTGAGCAGTTCTTC
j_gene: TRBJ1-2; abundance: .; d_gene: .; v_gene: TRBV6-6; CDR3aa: CASSTPGRNYGYTF; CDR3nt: TGTGCCAGCAGTACCCCAGGCAGGAACTATGGCTACACCTTC
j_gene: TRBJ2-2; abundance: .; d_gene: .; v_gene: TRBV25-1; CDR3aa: CASSGLAKGSGELFF; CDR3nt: TGTGCCAGCAGTGGACTCGCGAAGGGGTCCGGGGAGCTGTTTTTT
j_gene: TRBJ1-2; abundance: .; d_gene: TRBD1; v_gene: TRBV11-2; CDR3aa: CASSYLRTGARGANYGYTF; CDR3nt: TGTGCCAGCAGCTACCTACGGACAGGGGCACGAGGGGCTAACTATGGCTACACCTTC
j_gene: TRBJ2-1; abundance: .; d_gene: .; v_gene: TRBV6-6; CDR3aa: CASSSGGLYNEQFF; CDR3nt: TGTGCCAGCAGTTCCGGGGGCCTCTACAATGAGCAGTTCTTC
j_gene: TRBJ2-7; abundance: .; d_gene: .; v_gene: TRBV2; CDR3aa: CASKRFGEYEQYF; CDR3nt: TGTGCCAGCAAAAGGTTTGGAGAATACGAGCAGTACTTC
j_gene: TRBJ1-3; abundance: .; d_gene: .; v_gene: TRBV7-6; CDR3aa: CASSSAGNTIYF; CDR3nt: TGTGCCAGCAGTTCTGCTGGAAACACCATATATTTT
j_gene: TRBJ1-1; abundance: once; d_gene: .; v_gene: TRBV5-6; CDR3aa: CASSRGGMNTEAFF; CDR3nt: TGTGCCAGCAGCCGGGGGGGTATGAACACTGAAGCTTTCTTT
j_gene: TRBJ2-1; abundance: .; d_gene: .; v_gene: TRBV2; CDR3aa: CASSEWGAYNEQFF; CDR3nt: TGTGCCAGCAGTGAGTGGGGGGCCTACAATGAGCAGTTCTTC
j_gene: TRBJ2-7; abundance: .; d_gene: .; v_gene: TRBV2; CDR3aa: CASSGDGLRSYEQYF; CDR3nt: TGTGCCAGCAGCGGGGACGGCCTACGGTCCTACGAGCAGTACTTC
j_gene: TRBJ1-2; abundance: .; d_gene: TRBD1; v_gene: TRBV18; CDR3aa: CASSPSITGGGYTF; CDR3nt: TGTGCCAGCTCACCAAGTATAACAGGGGGTGGCTACACCTTC
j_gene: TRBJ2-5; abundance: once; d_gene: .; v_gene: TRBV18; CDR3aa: CASSPGETQYF; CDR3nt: TGTGCCAGCTCACCTGGGGAGACCCAGTACTTC